Following are 25 T cell receptor beta chains from one sample sequenced in a study of T-cell reconstitution after alpha-beta-depleted transplantation in children. Preparing the TCRbeta library involved the use of unique molecular identifiers. TCRdb re-called the PCR reads through MiXCR, storing one row per CDR3 protein. The repertoire holds about 490,000 distinct CDR3 sequences, with about 10% as singletons. The sequenced sample was PBMCs, obtained before TCRalphabeta/CD19-depleted stem cell transplant. These receptors came from a child aged 2-15 years with inherited bone marrow failure, due to receive a stem cell transplant.

The V and J genes are TRBV9 and TRBJ2-3, with D unresolved. This CDR3 is built from 16 residues. Germline CDR1 and CDR2: SGDLS and YYNGEE. Trimming left V 4 bases short and J 2 bases short, with 17 bases between. The CDR3 here is CASSPEDVGITDTQYF. CDR3 coding DNA: TGTGCCAGCAGCCCAGAGGATGTAGGGATCACAGATACGCAGTATTTT.

This clonotype has ten or more counts. The chain links TRBV6-5 to TRBJ1-1; no clear D gene. This CDR3 contains 13 residues. The germline V and J ends were trimmed by 2 bases and 1 base, with 5 bases remaining between them. Germline V gene sequence: CDR1 MNHEY, CDR2 SVGAGI. CDR3 nucleotide sequence: TGTGCCAGCAGTTACAACAGGAACACTGAAGCTTTCTTT. It yields the protein CASSYNRNTEAFF.

CDR3: CATSLQVDRTGELFF. CDR3 bases: TGTGCCACCAGCTTACAGGTGGATAGGACCGGGGAGCTGTTTTTT. The chain uses TRBV24-1 and TRBJ2-2; tentatively, D is TRBD1 (5 bases). Germline CDR1 is KGHDR and CDR2 is SFDVKD. CDR3 size: 15 residues. V was trimmed by 7 bases and J by 5 bases, leaving 16 bases between them.

V usage is TRBV27 and J usage is TRBJ1-1; a possible D gene is TRBD1 (6 bases). In germline, CDR1 is MNHEY, CDR2 SMNVEV (reference sequence). V lost 5 bases, J lost 4 bases, and 14 bases lay in between. The CDR3 extends over 14 amino acids. The CDR3 region has the DNA TGTGCCAGCAGTATCGAGCAGGGGAGCACTGAAGCTTTCTTT. It codes for CASSIEQGSTEAFF.

At least ten counts were recorded for this clonotype. V gene TRBV5-1 combines with J gene TRBJ1-2, with TRBD1 matching over 11 bases. Germline CDR1 SGHRS, CDR2 YFSETQ. V was pared by 4 bases and J by 4 bases, with 9 bases of the junction left unmatched. The CDR3 has 16 amino acids. DNA of the CDR3: TGCGCCAGCAGCCCCGGACAGGGGGCTGGAGTCTATGGCTACACCTTC. It specifies CASSPGQGAGVYGYTF. Using reference TRBV5-1 and TRBJ1-2 for the parts outside the CDR3, the full variable domain is KAGVTQTPRYLIKTRGQQVTLSCSPISGHRSVSWYQQTPGQGLQFLFEYFSETQRNKGNFPGRFSGRQFSNSRSEMNVSTLELGDSALYLCASSPGQGAGVYGYTFGSGTRLTVV.

The chain joins TRBV20-1 to TRBJ2-7; 7 nucleotides line up with TRBD1. Germline CDR1 DFQATT, CDR2 SNEGSKA (reference sequence). This CDR3 has 15 amino acids. Germline trimming cut 6 bases from V and 1 base from J; bases unmatched to any gene: 12. As DNA, the CDR3 is TGCAGTGCGAGGGGAACCGGGACAGCGTCCTACGAGCAGTACTTC. Amino acid sequence: CSARGTGTASYEQYF.

This clonotype turned up a few times. The chain recombines TRBV19 with TRBJ2-1; 11 bases are shared with TRBD2. The CDR3 extends over 13 amino acids. Trimming at V came to 10 bases and at J to 7 bases, leaving 6 bases not matched to a gene. The germline V gene encodes CDR1 LNHDA and CDR2 SQIVND (reference sequence). The CDR3 bases are TGTGCCATTGGACTAGCGGGCCTTAATGAGCAGTTCTTC. It translates to CAIGLAGLNEQFF.

Of note for this clonotype: This may arise from a read error, as a much more abundant clone is one base away. The chain combines TRBV20-1 with TRBJ2-3; D is perhaps TRBD2 (6 bases). The CDR3 covers 15 residues. Germline CDR1 reads DFQATT; CDR2 reads SNEGSKA (reference sequence). The V and J ends lost 4 bases and 2 bases respectively, with 16 bases between them. The DNA for the CDR3 is TGCAGTGCTACCGTCATAGCGGAGATCACAGATACGCAGTATTTT. Translating it yields CSATVIAEITDTQYF.

This clonotype was seen ten or more times. The chain has TRBV4-3 and TRBJ1-3, with no clear D. The V gene lost 0 bases and the J gene lost 0 bases, with 6 bases spanning the gap. The CDR3 totals 15 residues. Germline lookup yields CDR1 LGHNA and CDR2 YSLEER. CDR3 nucleotides: TGCGCCAGCAGCCAAGATGGCAGCTCTGGAAACACCATATATTTT. It specifies CASSQDGSSGNTIYF.

This clonotype was recorded many times. The chain employs TRBV4-1 and TRBJ2-1; 7 nucleotides agree with TRBD1. Germline V gene data show CDR1 as MGHRA and CDR2 as YSYEKL. J lost 8 bases, V lost 1 base, and 5 bases had no gene match. This CDR3 region has 14 residues. The CDR3 DNA follows: TGCGCCAGCAGCCAAGTTAACAGGGGCTATGAGCAGTTCTTC. This codes for CASSQVNRGYEQFF.

This clonotype came up a few times. The chain employs TRBV29-1 and TRBJ2-7, with 10 bases that match TRBD2. The ends lost 2 bases at V and 2 bases at J; junction bases unmatched: 3. The germline V gene encodes CDR1 SQVTM and CDR2 ANQGSEA. The length of the CDR3 is 14 residues. The CDR3 nucleotides are TGCAGCGTTGAAAGCGGGAGGGGAACCTACGAGCAGTACTTC. Protein product: CSVESGRGTYEQYF.

This clonotype showed up many times. The V call is TRBV14, the J call TRBJ2-3, with 8 bases lining up with TRBD2. The CDR3 is made up of 16 amino acids. Germline CDR1 reads SGHDN; CDR2 reads FVKESK. J was trimmed by 1 base and V by 0 bases; bases with no gene match: 3. This CDR3 reads CASSQDVLAGTDTQYF. CDR3 DNA sequence: TGTGCCAGCAGCCAAGATGTACTAGCGGGCACAGATACGCAGTATTTT.

This clonotype was found many times. Relative to the germline gene, one junction end is altered; a read error may explain this. V gene TRBV27 combines with J gene TRBJ2-3; 9 bases map to TRBD2. The CDR3 covers 16 residues. Germline values: CDR1 MNHEY, CDR2 SMNVEV (reference sequence). The CDR3 bases are TGTGCCAGCAGTTTAGTTCGGCGGGAGGGCACGGATACGCAGTATTTT. This gives the protein CASSLVRREGTDTQYF.

At least ten counts were recorded for this clonotype. The rearrangement links TRBV7-2 to TRBJ1-5; TRBD1 agrees at 9 bases. CDR3 length: 14 residues. Looked up from germline, CDR1 is SGHTA and CDR2 is FQGNSA. The V gene end was trimmed by 5 bases and the J gene end by 6 bases; junction bases not matched to a gene: 5. CDR3 region: CASSPGQGTQPQHF. The CDR3 nucleotides read TGTGCCAGCAGCCCCGGACAGGGGACTCAGCCCCAGCATTTT.

Ten or more counts support this clonotype. J is TRBJ2-7 and V is TRBV20-1; 9 positions match TRBD2. Germline loops: CDR1 DFQATT, CDR2 SNEGSKA (reference sequence). J lost 5 bases, V lost 3 bases, and 14 bases had no gene match. The CDR3 length is 16 residues. The CDR3 is CSARPGLAGDAHEQYF. CDR3 coding DNA: TGCAGTGCTAGGCCGGGCTTAGCGGGAGACGCCCACGAGCAGTACTTC.

This clonotype has more than one count but fewer than ten. J is TRBJ1-5 and V is TRBV4-3; D not resolved. V shed 0 bases and J shed 7 bases, with 10 bases lying between them. The CDR3 is 14 amino acids. The germline CDR1 and CDR2 sequences are LGHNA and YSLEER. CDR3 sequence (DNA): TGCGCCAGCAGCCAAGATATGTTGGGGCAGCCCCAGCATTTT. Translation: CASSQDMLGQPQHF.

The rearrangement joins TRBV5-1 to TRBJ2-6; 10 nucleotides line up with TRBD2. J lost 5 bases, V lost 0 bases, and 5 bases had no gene match. This CDR3 region has 17 residues. Germline V gene sequence: CDR1 SGHRS, CDR2 YFSETQ. The CDR3 sequence: CASSLEAGGHRANVLTF. Here the CDR3 DNA reads TGCGCCAGCAGCTTGGAAGCGGGGGGGCATCGGGCCAACGTCCTGACTTTC.

This clonotype appeared many times. The chain employs TRBV10-3 and TRBJ2-7, with 9 positions matching TRBD2. The CDR3 contains 15 residues. Germline V CDR1 and CDR2: ENHRY, SYGVKD. J was trimmed by 6 bases and V by 0 bases; bases with no gene match: 6. The DNA of the CDR3 is TGTGCCATCAGTGAGTCTGTGCGGGAGGGCCTCGAGCAGTACTTC. Translated: CAISESVREGLEQYF.

This clonotype was observed many times. The V gene is TRBV12-3 or TRBV12-4, the J gene TRBJ2-2; 11 nucleotides line up with TRBD1. J lost 6 bases, V lost 7 bases, and 7 bases had no gene match. The CDR3 has 15 amino acids. The CDR3 DNA reads as TGTGCCAGCAAAAGGACAGGGGGCGCCCCCGGGGAGCTGTTTTTT. Its translation: CASKRTGGAPGELFF.

This clonotype was counted at least ten times. CDR3 nucleotide sequence: TGCAGTGCTAGTAGACAGGGCACCGGAATAGCCAAAAACATTCAGTACTTC. This gives the protein CSASRQGTGIAKNIQYF. The chain has TRBV20-1 and TRBJ2-4, with 7 bases identical to TRBD1. With V trimmed by 3 bases and J by 0 bases, 11 bases remained unmatched. CDR3 length: 17 residues. Looked up from germline, CDR1 is DFQATT and CDR2 is SNEGSKA (reference sequence).

This clonotype was detected only a few times. The chain couples TRBV19 to TRBJ1-5, with TRBD1 identical over 9 bases. V lost 5 bases and J lost 6; bases outside the gene matches: 8. Germline V lookup: CDR1 LNHDA, CDR2 SQIVND (reference sequence). The CDR3 length is 15 residues. CDR3 nucleotide sequence: TGTGCCAGTAGTCCCCCCCGGACAGGGGTTCAGCCCCAGCATTTT. This gives the protein CASSPPRTGVQPQHF.

This clonotype was found many times. The chain carries TRBV28 and TRBJ2-2; 8 positions agree with TRBD2. This CDR3 has 15 residues. CDR1 is MDHEN, CDR2 SYDVKM, per germline. The V segment lost 6 bases and the J segment 3 bases; nucleotides outside the gene matches: 6. In nucleotides, the CDR3 is TGTGCCAGCAGGGGCGGGGGGCCGGACACCGGGGAGCTGTTTTTT. This codes for CASRGGGPDTGELFF.

The genes are TRBV27 and TRBJ2-1; 8 bases are a match to TRBD2. V lost 6 bases to trimming and J lost 6 bases; unmatched junction nucleotides: 10. The germline V gene has CDR1 MNHEY and CDR2 SMNVEV (reference sequence). This CDR3 has 15 amino acids. CDR3 DNA: TGTGCCAGCAGCCTTCTAGCGGGCGAATTCAATGAGCAGTTCTTC. The encoded protein is CASSLLAGEFNEQFF.

This clonotype has a count of ten or more. CDR3 sequence reads: CSVEGAANTEAFF. CDR3 bases: TGCAGCGTTGAAGGCGCCGCCAACACTGAAGCTTTCTTT. The gene calls are TRBV29-1 and TRBJ1-1; D not resolved. The CDR3 covers 13 residues. Germline V gives CDR1 SQVTM, CDR2 ANQGSEA. V was shortened by 1 base and J by 2 bases, with 8 bases between the two germline ends.

This clonotype was seen only once. A much larger clone is a single base away; this may be a read error. This sequence joins TRBV30 and TRBJ2-1; TRBD2 matches at 8 bases. The CDR3 runs 14 residues. Germline V gives CDR1 GTSNPN, CDR2 SVGIG (reference sequence). This CDR3 is CAWSGGRPNNEQLF. As DNA, the CDR3 is TGTGCCTGGAGTGGCGGGAGGCCAAACAATGAGCAGCTCTTC.